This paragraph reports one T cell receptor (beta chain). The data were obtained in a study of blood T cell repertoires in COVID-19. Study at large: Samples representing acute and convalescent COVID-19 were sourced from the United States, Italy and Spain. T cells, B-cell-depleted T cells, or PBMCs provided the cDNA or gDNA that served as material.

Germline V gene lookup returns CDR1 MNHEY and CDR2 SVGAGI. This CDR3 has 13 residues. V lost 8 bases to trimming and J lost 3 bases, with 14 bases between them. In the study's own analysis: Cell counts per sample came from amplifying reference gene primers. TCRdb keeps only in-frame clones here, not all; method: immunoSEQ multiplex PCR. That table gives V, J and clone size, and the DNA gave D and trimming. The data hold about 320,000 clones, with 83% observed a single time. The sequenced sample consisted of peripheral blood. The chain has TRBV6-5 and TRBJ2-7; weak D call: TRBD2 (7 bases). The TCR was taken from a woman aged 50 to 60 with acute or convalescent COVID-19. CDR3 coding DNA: TGTGCCAGCCGAGGGGGGGCGAACTACGAGCAGTACGTC. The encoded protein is CASRGGANYEQYV.